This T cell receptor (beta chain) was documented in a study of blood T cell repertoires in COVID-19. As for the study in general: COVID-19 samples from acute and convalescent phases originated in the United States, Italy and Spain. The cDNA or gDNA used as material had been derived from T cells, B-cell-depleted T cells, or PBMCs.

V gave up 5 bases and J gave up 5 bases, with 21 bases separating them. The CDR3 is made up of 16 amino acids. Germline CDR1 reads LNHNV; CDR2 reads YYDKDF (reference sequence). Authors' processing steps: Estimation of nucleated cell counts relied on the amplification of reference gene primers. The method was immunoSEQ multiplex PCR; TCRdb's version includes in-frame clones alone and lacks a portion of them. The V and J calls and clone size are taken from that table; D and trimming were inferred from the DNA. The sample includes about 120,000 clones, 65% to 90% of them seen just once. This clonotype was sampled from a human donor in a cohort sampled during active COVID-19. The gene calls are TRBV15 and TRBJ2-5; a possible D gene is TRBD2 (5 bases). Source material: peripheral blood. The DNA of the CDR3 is TGTGCCACCAGCGCATACTGGCTAGCCCTTCGGGAGACCCAGTACTTC. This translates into CATSAYWLALRETQYF.